This T cell receptor (beta chain) is from a study of OX40 agonist ivuxolimab in advanced cancers. Trimming took 1 base from V and 6 from J; bases not matched to a gene: 9. CDR1 and CDR2 from the germline V gene are SGHNT and YYREEE (reference sequence). The CDR3 covers 15 residues. Libraries were prepared by immunoSEQ multiplex PCR; TCRdb keeps only in-frame clonotypes and omits some of them. The data show under 80,000 clones, roughly 85% seen once. The source is an adult with an advanced solid tumor such as melanoma, head and neck, liver or kidney cancer. This rearrangement joins TRBV5-4 to TRBJ2-7; 8 bases fit TRBD2. The specimen was CD4+ or CD8+ T cells sorted from blood, collected in a trial of the OX40 agonist ivuxolimab. CDR3 sequence: CASSLSAGASGEQYF. The CDR3 coding sequence is TGTGCCAGCAGCTTGTCAGCGGGAGCCTCCGGCGAGCAGTACTTC.